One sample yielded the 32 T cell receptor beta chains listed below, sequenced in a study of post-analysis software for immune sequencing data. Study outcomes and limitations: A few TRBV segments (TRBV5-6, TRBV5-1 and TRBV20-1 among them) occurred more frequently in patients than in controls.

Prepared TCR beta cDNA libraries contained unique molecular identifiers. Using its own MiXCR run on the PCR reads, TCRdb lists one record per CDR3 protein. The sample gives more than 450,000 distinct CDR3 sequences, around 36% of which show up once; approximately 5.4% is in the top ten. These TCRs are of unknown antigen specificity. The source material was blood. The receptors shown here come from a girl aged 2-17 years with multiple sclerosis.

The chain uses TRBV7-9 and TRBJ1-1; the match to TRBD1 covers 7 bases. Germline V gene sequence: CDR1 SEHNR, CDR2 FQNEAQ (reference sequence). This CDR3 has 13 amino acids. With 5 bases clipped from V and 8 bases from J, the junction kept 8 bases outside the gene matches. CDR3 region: CASSQPGQIEAFF. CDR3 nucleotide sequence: TGTGCCAGCAGCCAACCGGGACAGATAGAAGCTTTCTTT.

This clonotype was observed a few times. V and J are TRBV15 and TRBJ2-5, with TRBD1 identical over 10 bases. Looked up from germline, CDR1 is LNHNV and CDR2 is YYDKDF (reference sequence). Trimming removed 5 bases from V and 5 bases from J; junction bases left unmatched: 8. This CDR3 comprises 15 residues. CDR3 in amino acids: CATSPGTGDGETQYF. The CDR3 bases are TGTGCCACCAGCCCCGGGACAGGGGATGGTGAGACCCAGTACTTC.

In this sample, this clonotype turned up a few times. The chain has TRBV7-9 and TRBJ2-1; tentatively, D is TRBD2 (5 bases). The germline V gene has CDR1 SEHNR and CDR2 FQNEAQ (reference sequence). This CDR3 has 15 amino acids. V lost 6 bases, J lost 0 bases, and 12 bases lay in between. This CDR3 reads CASRGSRGSYNEQFF. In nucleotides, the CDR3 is TGTGCCAGCAGGGGCTCCCGGGGCTCCTACAATGAGCAGTTCTTC. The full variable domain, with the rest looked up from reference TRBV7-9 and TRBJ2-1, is DTGVSQNPRHKITKRGQNVTFRCDPISEHNRLYWYRQTLGQGPEFLTYFQNEAQLEKSRLLSDRFSAERPKGSFSTLEIQRTEQGDSAMYLCASRGSRGSYNEQFFGPGTRLTVL.

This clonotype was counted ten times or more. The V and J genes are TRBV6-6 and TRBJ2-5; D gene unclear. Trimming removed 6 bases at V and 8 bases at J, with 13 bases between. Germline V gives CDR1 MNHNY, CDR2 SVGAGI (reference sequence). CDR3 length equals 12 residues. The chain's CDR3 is CASRLDGGTQYF. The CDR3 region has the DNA TGTGCCAGCAGACTGGACGGCGGTACCCAGTACTTC.

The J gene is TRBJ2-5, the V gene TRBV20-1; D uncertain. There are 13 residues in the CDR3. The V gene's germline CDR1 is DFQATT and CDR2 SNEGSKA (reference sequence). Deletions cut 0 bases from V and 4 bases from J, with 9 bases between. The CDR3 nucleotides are TGCAGTGCTAGAGATCAATTGTTAGAGACCCAGTACTTC. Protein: CSARDQLLETQYF.

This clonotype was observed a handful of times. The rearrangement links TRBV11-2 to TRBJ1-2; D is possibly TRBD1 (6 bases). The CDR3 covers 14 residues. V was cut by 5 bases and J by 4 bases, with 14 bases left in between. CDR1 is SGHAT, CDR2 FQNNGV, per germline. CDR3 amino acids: CASSPGRGVYGYTF. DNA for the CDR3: TGTGCCAGCAGCCCCGGAAGGGGGGTCTATGGCTACACCTTC.

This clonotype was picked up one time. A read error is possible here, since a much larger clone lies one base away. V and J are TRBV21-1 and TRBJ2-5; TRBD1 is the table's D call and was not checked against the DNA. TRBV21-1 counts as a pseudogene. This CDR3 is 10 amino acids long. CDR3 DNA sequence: TGTGCCGGACAGTTCAATGAGCAGTACTTC. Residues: CAGQFNEQYF.

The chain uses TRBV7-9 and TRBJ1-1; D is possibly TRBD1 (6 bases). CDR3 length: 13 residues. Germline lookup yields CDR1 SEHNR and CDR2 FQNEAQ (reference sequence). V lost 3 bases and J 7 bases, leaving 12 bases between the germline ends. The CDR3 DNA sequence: TGTGCCAGCAGCTTCTGGACAGCTCTTGAAGCTTTCTTT. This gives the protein CASSFWTALEAFF.

The chain's CDR3 is CASSSAGQTNYGYTF. The CDR3 nucleotides read TGTGCCAGCTCTTCCGCCGGACAGACTAACTATGGCTACACCTTC. The rearrangement uses TRBV18 and TRBJ1-2; possible D gene TRBD1, 6 bases. The germline CDR1 and CDR2 sequences are KGHSH and LQKENI. This CDR3 is 15 amino acids long. The germline V and J ends were trimmed by 6 bases and 0 bases, with 14 bases remaining between them.

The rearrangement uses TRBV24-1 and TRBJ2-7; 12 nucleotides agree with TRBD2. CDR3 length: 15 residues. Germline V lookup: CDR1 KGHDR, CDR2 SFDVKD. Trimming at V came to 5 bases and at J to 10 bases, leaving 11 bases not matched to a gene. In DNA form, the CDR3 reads TGTGCCACCAGTGCACCTAGCGGGGGGGCGGAGGCCCAGTACTTC. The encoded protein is CATSAPSGGAEAQYF.

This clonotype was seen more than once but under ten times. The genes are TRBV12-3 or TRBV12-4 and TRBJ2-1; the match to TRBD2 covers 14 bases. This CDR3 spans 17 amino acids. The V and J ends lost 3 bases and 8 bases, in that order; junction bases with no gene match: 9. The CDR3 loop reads CASSLRVGLAGAHEQFF. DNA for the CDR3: TGTGCCAGCAGTTTGCGCGTGGGACTAGCGGGGGCCCATGAGCAGTTCTTC.

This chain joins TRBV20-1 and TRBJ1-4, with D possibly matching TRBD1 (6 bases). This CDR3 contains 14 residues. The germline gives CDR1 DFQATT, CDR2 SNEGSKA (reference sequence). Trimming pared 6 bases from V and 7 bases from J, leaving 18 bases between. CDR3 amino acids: CSALKWTEGEKLFF. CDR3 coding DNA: TGCAGTGCGCTGAAATGGACAGAGGGTGAAAAACTGTTTTTT.

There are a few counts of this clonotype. The CDR3 protein is CASSQAGTDYGYTF. CDR3 DNA: TGTGCCAGCAGCCAAGCCGGGACAGACTATGGCTACACCTTC. The genes are TRBV3-1 and TRBJ1-2; 7 positions agree with TRBD1. This CDR3 contains 14 residues. Germline CDR1 LGHDT, CDR2 YNNKEL (reference sequence). V lost 1 base, J lost 3 bases, and 2 bases stayed unmatched. Full variable domain (remainder filled in from reference TRBV3-1 and TRBJ1-2): DTAVSQTPKYLVTQMGNDKSIKCEQNLGHDTMYWYKQDSKKFLKIMFSYNNKELIINETVPNRFSPKSPDKAHLNLHINSLELGDSAVYFCASSQAGTDYGYTFGSGTRLTVV.

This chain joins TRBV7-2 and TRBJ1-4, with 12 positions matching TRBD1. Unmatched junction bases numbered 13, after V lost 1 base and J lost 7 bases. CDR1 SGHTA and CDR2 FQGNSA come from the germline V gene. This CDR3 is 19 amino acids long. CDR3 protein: CASSLGDRGQKITGEKLFF. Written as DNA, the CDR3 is TGTGCCAGCAGCTTAGGGGACAGGGGGCAAAAAATTACTGGTGAAAAACTGTTTTTT.

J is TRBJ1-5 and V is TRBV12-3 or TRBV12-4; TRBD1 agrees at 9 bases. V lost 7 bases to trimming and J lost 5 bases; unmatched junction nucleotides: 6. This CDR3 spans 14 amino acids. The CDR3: CASTLQGADQPQHF. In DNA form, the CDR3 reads TGTGCCAGCACCCTACAGGGGGCTGATCAGCCCCAGCATTTT.

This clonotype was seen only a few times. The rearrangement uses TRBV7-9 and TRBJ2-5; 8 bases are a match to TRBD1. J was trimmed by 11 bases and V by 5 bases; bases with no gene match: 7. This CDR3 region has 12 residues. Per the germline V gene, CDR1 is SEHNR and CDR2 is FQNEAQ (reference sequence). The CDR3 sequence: CASSPGGAWQYF. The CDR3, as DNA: TGTGCCAGCAGCCCAGGGGGCGCTTGGCAGTACTTC.

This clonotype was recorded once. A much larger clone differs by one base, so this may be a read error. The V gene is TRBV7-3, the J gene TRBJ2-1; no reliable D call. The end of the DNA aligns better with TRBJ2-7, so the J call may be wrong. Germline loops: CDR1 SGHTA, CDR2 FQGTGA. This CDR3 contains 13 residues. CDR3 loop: CASGTPPYNEQYF. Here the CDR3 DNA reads TGTGCCAGCGGAACCCCCCCTTACAATGAGCAGTACTTC.

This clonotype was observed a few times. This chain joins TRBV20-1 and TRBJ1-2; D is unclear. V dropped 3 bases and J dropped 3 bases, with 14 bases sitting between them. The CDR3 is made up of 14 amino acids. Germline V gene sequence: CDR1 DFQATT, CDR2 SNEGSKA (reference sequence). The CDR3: CSASPGKFDYGYTF. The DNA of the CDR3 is TGCAGTGCTAGTCCGGGGAAGTTCGACTATGGCTACACCTTC.

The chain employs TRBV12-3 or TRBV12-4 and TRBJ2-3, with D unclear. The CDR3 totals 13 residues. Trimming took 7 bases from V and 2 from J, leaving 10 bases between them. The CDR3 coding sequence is TGTGCCAGCACCCCTTACGACACAGATACGCAGTATTTT. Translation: CASTPYDTDTQYF.

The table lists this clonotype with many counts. CDR3 sequence (DNA): TGCAGCGTCGCCGGGACGGACTATGGCTACACCTTC. Amino acid sequence: CSVAGTDYGYTF. The V call is TRBV29-1, the J call TRBJ1-2; TRBD1 might be the D (5 bases). CDR3 length: 12 residues. With 6 bases removed from V and 3 bases from J, the gap between germline ends came to 11 bases. The germline V gene has CDR1 SQVTM and CDR2 ANQGSEA.

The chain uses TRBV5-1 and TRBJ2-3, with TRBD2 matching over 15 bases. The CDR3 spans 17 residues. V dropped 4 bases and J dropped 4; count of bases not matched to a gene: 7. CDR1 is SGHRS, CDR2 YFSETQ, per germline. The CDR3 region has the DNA TGCGCCAGCAGCCCTTACGGACTAGCGGGGGGGGCAGATACGCAGTATTTT. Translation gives CASSPYGLAGGADTQYF.

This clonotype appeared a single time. The CDR3, as DNA: TGTGCCAGCAGCTTAGCAACGCCGGGTTCTCAAGAGACCCAGTACTTC. Protein product: CASSLATPGSQETQYF. V is TRBV7-3 and J is TRBJ2-5; no definite D call. V gave up 2 bases and J gave up 2 bases, with 15 bases separating them. Looked up from germline, CDR1 is SGHTA and CDR2 is FQGTGA. The CDR3 has 16 residues.

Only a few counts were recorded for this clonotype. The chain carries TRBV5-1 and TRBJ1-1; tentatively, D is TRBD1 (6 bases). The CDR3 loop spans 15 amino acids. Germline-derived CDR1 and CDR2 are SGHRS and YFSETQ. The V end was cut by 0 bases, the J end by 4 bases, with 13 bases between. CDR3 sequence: CASSLEGGLSTEAFF. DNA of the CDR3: TGCGCCAGCAGCTTGGAAGGGGGTTTGAGCACTGAAGCTTTCTTT.

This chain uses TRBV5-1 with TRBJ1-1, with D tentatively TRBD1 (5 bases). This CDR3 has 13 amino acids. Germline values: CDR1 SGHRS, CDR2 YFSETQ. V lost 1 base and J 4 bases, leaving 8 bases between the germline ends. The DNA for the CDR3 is TGCGCCAGCAGCTTGTACGGGGGCACTGAAGCTTTCTTT. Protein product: CASSLYGGTEAFF.

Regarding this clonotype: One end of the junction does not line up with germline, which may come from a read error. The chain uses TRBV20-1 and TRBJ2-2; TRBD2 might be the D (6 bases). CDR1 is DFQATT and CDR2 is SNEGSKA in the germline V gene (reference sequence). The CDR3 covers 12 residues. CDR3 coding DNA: TGCAGTGCTAAAGGAAACACCGGGGGGCTGTTTTTT. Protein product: CSAKGNTGGLFF.

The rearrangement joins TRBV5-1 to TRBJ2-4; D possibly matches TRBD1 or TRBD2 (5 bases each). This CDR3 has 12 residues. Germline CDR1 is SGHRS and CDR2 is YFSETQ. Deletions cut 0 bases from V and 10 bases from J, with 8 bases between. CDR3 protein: CASSLAEGIQYF. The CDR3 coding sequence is TGCGCCAGCAGCTTGGCCGAGGGGATTCAGTACTTC.

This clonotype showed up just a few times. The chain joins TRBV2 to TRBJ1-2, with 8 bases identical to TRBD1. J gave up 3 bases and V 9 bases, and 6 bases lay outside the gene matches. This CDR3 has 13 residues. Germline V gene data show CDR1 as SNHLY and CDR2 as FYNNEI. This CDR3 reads CARQGGSDYGYTF. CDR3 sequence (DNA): TGTGCCAGACAGGGGGGATCGGACTATGGCTACACCTTC.

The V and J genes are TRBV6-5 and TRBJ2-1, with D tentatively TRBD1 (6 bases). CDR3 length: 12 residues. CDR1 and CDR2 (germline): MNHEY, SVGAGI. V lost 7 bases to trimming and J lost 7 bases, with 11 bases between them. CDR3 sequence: CASKNRVNEQFF. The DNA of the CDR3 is TGTGCCAGCAAGAACAGGGTAAATGAGCAGTTCTTC.

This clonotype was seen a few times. The CDR3 protein is CASSDRQSDHQPQHF. For the CDR3, the DNA is TGTGCCAGCAGTGACCGACAGTCCGACCATCAGCCCCAGCATTTT. This chain joins TRBV12-3 or TRBV12-4 and TRBJ1-5; D possibly corresponds to TRBD1 (5 bases). V gave up 5 bases and J gave up 5 bases, with 16 bases separating them. CDR3 length: 15 amino acids.

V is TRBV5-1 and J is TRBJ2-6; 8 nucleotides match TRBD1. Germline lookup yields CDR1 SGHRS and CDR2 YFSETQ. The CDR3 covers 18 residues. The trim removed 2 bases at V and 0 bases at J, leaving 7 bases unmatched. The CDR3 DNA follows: TGCGCCAGCAGCTTTTCAGGGGGCGCAAGCTCTGGGGCCAACGTCCTGACTTTC. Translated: CASSFSGGASSGANVLTF. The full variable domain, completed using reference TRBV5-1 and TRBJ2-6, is KAGVTQTPRYLIKTRGQQVTLSCSPISGHRSVSWYQQTPGQGLQFLFEYFSETQRNKGNFPGRFSGRQFSNSRSEMNVSTLELGDSALYLCASSFSGGASSGANVLTFGAGSRLTVL.

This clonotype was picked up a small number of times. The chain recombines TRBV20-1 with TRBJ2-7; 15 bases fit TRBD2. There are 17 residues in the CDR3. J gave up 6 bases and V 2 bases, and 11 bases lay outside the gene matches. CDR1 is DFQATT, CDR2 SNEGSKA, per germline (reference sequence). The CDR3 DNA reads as TGCAGTGCTAGAACCGGACTAGCGGGGGGGCCGTTCGGCGAGCAGTACTTC. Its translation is CSARTGLAGGPFGEQYF.

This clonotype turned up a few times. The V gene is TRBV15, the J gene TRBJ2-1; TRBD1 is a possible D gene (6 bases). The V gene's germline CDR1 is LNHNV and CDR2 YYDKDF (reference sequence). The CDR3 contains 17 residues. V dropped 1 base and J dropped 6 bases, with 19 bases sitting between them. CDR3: CATSRGDNSPVGNEQFF. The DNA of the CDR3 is TGTGCCACCAGCAGAGGGGACAACTCACCGGTAGGCAATGAGCAGTTCTTC.